The 8 T cell receptor beta chains presented below share a single source sample, sequenced in a study of blood T cells in healthy people across ages. A second PCR, run for about 6 to 11 cycles, used a sample-barcoded 5' primer plus a J-beta primer mix. TCRdb fed the 5' RACE reads into MiXCR, producing one record per CDR3 protein. The sample has over 1,500,000 distinct CDR3 sequences, about two fifths seen once. Sequencing was done on a sample of blood. Source of these receptors: a human donor in good health.

The chain has TRBV20-1 and TRBJ2-5, with 9 bases matching TRBD1. The CDR3 is 16 residues long. The trim removed 3 bases at V and 4 bases at J, leaving 12 bases unmatched. Germline values: CDR1 DFQATT, CDR2 SNEGSKA (reference sequence). This chain's CDR3 is CSASISGTGFSETQYF. In nucleotides, the CDR3 is TGCAGTGCTAGCATCTCCGGGACAGGGTTTTCAGAGACCCAGTACTTC.

The rearrangement links TRBV13 to TRBJ1-1; D not resolved. From germline, CDR1 is PRHDT and CDR2 FYEKMQ (reference sequence). V shed 1 base and J shed 4 bases, with 7 bases lying between them. The CDR3 covers 13 residues. CDR3 sequence: CASSLVQATEAFF. The CDR3, as DNA: TGTGCCAGCAGCTTAGTCCAGGCCACTGAAGCTTTCTTT.

This clonotype was counted between two and nine times. The chain couples TRBV4-2 to TRBJ2-3; 7 bases match TRBD2. Germline V CDR1 and CDR2: LGHNA, YNFKEQ. The CDR3 is 16 residues long. V dropped 0 bases and J dropped 3; count of bases not matched to a gene: 6. The chain's CDR3 is CASSQESLAQTDTQYF. The CDR3 DNA sequence: TGTGCCAGCAGCCAAGAGTCACTAGCGCAAACAGATACGCAGTATTTT.

A word on this clonotype: No conserved phenylalanine or tryptophan is present at the end of the CDR3, so a read error is the likely explanation. This chain joins TRBV20-1 and TRBJ2-1, with 10 nucleotides matching TRBD2. Germline assignment: CDR1 DFQATT and CDR2 SNEGSKA (reference sequence). The CDR3 length is 15 residues. Germline trimming cut 2 bases from V and 4 bases from J; bases unmatched to any gene: 5. CDR3 sequence (DNA): TGCAGTGCTAGAAGTAGCGGGGGGCCATACAATGAGCAGTTCGTC. It is translated as CSARSSGGPYNEQFV.

The table lists this clonotype with a few counts. The chain employs TRBV6-2 or TRBV6-3 and TRBJ1-6; maybe TRBD1 (6 bases). In germline, CDR1 is MNHEY, CDR2 SVGEGT. Trimming stripped 9 bases from V and 12 bases from J, with 18 bases between. There are 13 residues in the CDR3. In DNA form, the CDR3 reads TGTGCCAGTACAGGGAGTGCCCTCCGACCCCTCCACTTT. Translating it yields CASTGSALRPLHF.

This clonotype was seen a few times. J is TRBJ2-4 and V is TRBV7-8, with TRBD1 matching over 8 bases. The J call may be incorrect, as the DNA end agrees better with TRBJ2-7. This CDR3 is built from 16 residues. Germline CDR1 reads SGHVS; CDR2 reads FQNEAQ. CDR3 region: CASSSPDRGKSYEQYF. The DNA for the CDR3 is TGTGCCAGCAGTTCTCCTGACAGGGGTAAGTCCTACGAGCAGTACTTC.

This clonotype was counted a single time. The chain is built from TRBV4-2 and TRBJ2-3; a possible D gene is TRBD2 (6 bases). The CDR3 is made up of 15 amino acids. V was trimmed by 3 bases and J by 0 bases, leaving 10 bases between them. Germline CDR1 reads LGHNA; CDR2 reads YNFKEQ. CDR3 region: CASSQREESTDTQYF. Written as DNA, the CDR3 is TGTGCCAGCAGCCAGCGGGAAGAGAGCACAGATACGCAGTATTTT.

The table lists this clonotype with a few counts. The chain recombines TRBV24-1 with TRBJ2-7, with 9 bases aligning to TRBD1. Trimming at V came to 4 bases and at J to 7 bases, leaving 7 bases not matched to a gene. This CDR3 contains 14 residues. The germline CDR1 and CDR2 sequences are KGHDR and SFDVKD. The CDR3 region is CATSDGGTGHEQYF. The DNA of the CDR3 is TGTGCCACCAGTGACGGGGGGACAGGGCATGAGCAGTACTTC.